The rows below give T cell receptor beta chains drawn from one sample of a study of control samples from healthy donors and cancer patients. Generated by immunoSEQ multiplex PCR, the TCRdb table keeps only in-frame clones and is missing some. Among 130,000 or so clones, roughly 92% were seen once, and the ten largest hold 4.5% to 7%. The sequenced sample consisted of blood. These receptors all come from a man aged 18 to 30 in good health. The CDR3 runs from the conserved cysteine through the conserved F or W. The order of the fields is D gene, V gene, clone size, J gene, CDR3 DNA, CDR3 protein. The D gene is left open where the match is weak. A row's size may be missing; if present it is once, few, many or a size class.

>.|TRBV18|once|TRBJ1-4
TGTGCCAGCTCACCACAGGGGTTTAATGAAAAACTGTTTTTT
CASSPQGFNEKLFF
>.|TRBV6-5|.|TRBJ2-5
TGTGCCAGCAGTTATGGGCCACAAGAGACCCAGTACTTC
CASSYGPQETQYF
>.|TRBV6-5|.|TRBJ1-2
TGTGCCAGCAGCCGAGGGTACAGATATGGCTACACCTTC
CASSRGYRYGYTF
>.|TRBV11-1|once|TRBJ2-7
TGTGCCAGCAGCCGCCGGGACATATCCTACGAGCAGTACTTC
CASSRRDISYEQYF
>.|TRBV27|.|TRBJ2-5
TGTGCCAGCAGTTTTGGGGGAAGGATCCAAGAGACCCAGTACTTC
CASSFGGRIQETQYF
>.|TRBV7-9|.|TRBJ1-2
TGTGCCAGCAGCGCCGACTATGGCTACACCTTC
CASSADYGYTF
>TRBD1|TRBV11-3|.|TRBJ1-3
TGTGCCAGCAGCGCTCGGACAGGTCGGATTGGAAACACCATATATTTT
CASSARTGRIGNTIYF
>TRBD1|TRBV5-1|.|TRBJ2-5
TGCGCCAGCTACGACAGGGGAGAGACCCAGTACTTC
CASYDRGETQYF
>.|TRBV5-1|.|TRBJ2-1
TGCGCCAGCAGCTTGGGTGGCAATGAGCAGTTCTTC
CASSLGGNEQFF
>.|TRBV11-3|.|TRBJ1-3
TGTGCCAGCAGCTTAGCTGGGGACTCTGGAAACACCATATATTTT
CASSLAGDSGNTIYF
>.|TRBV6-5|.|TRBJ1-4
TGTGCCAGCAGGTTCGGGGGTGGTAATGAAAAACTGTTTTTT
CASRFGGGNEKLFF
>TRBD2|TRBV7-3|.|TRBJ2-7
TGTGCCAGCAGCCAAGGGTCTAGCGGGGTGAGAGAGCAGTACTTC
CASSQGSSGVREQYF
>.|TRBV14|.|TRBJ1-4
TGTGCCAGCAGCCAAGGTCCCACCGCTGAAAAACTGTTTTTT
CASSQGPTAEKLFF
>TRBD1|TRBV7-3|.|TRBJ2-5
TGTGCCAGCAGCCCCTCCGGGGAGTCGGCACAGGGGGCCATGGAGACCCAGTACTTC
CASSPSGESAQGAMETQYF
>TRBD1|TRBV5-1|.|TRBJ2-2
TGCGCCAGCAGCTTGACCGGGACAGGGAACACCGGGGAGCTGTTTTTT
CASSLTGTGNTGELFF
>TRBD2|TRBV11-2|.|TRBJ2-7
TGTGCCAGCAGCCTAATGACTAGCGGAAGTCCCTACGAGCAGTACTTC
CASSLMTSGSPYEQYF
>TRBD1|TRBV19|.|TRBJ2-2
TGTGCCAGTAAGCCCCAGGGGGCGCAAGGACCCGGGGAGCTGTTTTTT
CASKPQGAQGPGELFF
>TRBD2|TRBV6-5|.|TRBJ2-1
TGTGCCAGCAGCCCGACTAGCGGGGGGGCCGGGGAGCAGTTCTTC
CASSPTSGGAGEQFF
>TRBD1|TRBV2|.|TRBJ2-2
TGTGCCAGCAGTGGACCTGACAGGGACCGCCGCACCGGGGAGCTGTTTTTT
CASSGPDRDRRTGELFF
>.|TRBV3-1/TRBV3-2|.|TRBJ2-3
TGTGCCAGCAGCGACCTGTTAGAAAGGCCGCGTGGTACGCAGTATTTT
CASSDLLERPRGTQYF
>TRBD1|TRBV4-1|once|TRBJ1-3
TGCGCCAGCAGCCAAGCGGGACAGGGTCTTTGGGGCTCTGGAAACACCATATATTTT
CASSQAGQGLWGSGNTIYF
>TRBD1|TRBV2|.|TRBJ1-2
TGTGCCAGCAGCGAACAGGGGGCAATCTATGGCTACACCTTC
CASSEQGAIYGYTF
>.|TRBV13|.|TRBJ1-2
TGTGCCAGCAGCTTAGGTAGGGGATTTAACTATGGCTACACCTTC
CASSLGRGFNYGYTF
>.|TRBV18|.|TRBJ1-1
TGTGCCAGCTCACCACAGGGGGACACTGAAGCTTTCTTT
CASSPQGDTEAFF